One and the same sample provided the 7 T cell receptor beta chains below, sequenced in a study of CD8 T cells in ankylosing spondylitis. The study's findings and limits: The study identified a TCR beta motif of several highly homologous variants that appeared characteristic of ankylosing spondylitis blood.

Which antigens these TCRs recognize remains unknown. Using its own MiXCR run on the 5' RACE reads, TCRdb lists one record per CDR3 protein. The sample contains roughly 220,000 distinct CDR3 sequences, 15% to 20% of which appear only once. Specimen: blood, either unsorted or a sorted T cell fraction (not recorded which). Every receptor here comes from a male donor with ankylosing spondylitis.

This clonotype was seen many times. The chain is built from TRBV12-3 or TRBV12-4 and TRBJ1-5; the D gene is possibly TRBD1 (6 bases). Trimming removed 4 bases at V and 5 bases at J, with 15 bases between. The CDR3 contains 15 residues. As DNA, the CDR3 is TGTGCCAGCAGTTCCCAGACTAGGACAGATCAGCCCCAGCATTTT. As protein: CASSSQTRTDQPQHF.

This clonotype was counted between two and nine times. The chain carries TRBV6-2 or TRBV6-3 and TRBJ1-5; 9 bases agree with TRBD1. Germline trimming cut 0 bases from V and 9 bases from J; bases unmatched to any gene: 15. The CDR3 runs to 18 residues. CDR1 and CDR2 from the germline V gene are MNHEY and SVGEGT. The CDR3 region is CASSYSRTGVTSWRPQHF. The CDR3 bases are TGTGCCAGCAGTTACTCGAGGACAGGGGTAACATCGTGGCGGCCCCAGCATTTT.

V and J are TRBV7-9 and TRBJ2-5; 7 bases align to TRBD1. Trimming took 1 base from V and 4 from J; bases not matched to a gene: 6. The CDR3 is made up of 15 amino acids. The germline CDR1 and CDR2 sequences are SEHNR and FQNEAQ (reference sequence). CDR3 nucleotide sequence: TGTGCCAGCAGCTTAGTACAGGGGCCCGTAGAGACCCAGTACTTC. Translated, it gives CASSLVQGPVETQYF.

This clonotype was seen a few times. The CDR3 region is CASSPRTTSTDTQYF. In DNA, the CDR3 is TGTGCCAGCAGCCCAAGGACCACCTCCACAGATACGCAGTATTTT. The V call is TRBV4-2, the J call TRBJ2-3; unclear D gene. The CDR3 runs to 15 residues. Trimming pared 4 bases from V and 2 bases from J, leaving 13 bases between. The germline V gene encodes CDR1 LGHNA and CDR2 YNFKEQ.

This clonotype was counted between two and nine times. CDR3 coding DNA: TGTGCCAGCAGCTCCGGGACGGCCACAGATACGCAGTATTTT. This codes for CASSSGTATDTQYF. J is TRBJ2-3 and V is TRBV6-1, with D perhaps being TRBD1 or TRBD2 (5 bases each). The CDR3 is made up of 14 amino acids. CDR1 is MNHNS, CDR2 SASEGT, per germline. V shed 6 bases and J shed 2 bases, with 12 bases lying between them.

In its sample, this clonotype was seen a few times. The chain joins TRBV7-2 to TRBJ2-3, with 10 positions matching TRBD2. Per germline, CDR1 SGHTA and CDR2 FQGNSA. This CDR3 region has 17 residues. Germline trimming cut 3 bases from V and 2 bases from J; bases unmatched to any gene: 8. The CDR3 region has the DNA TGTGCCAGCAGCTTTCCCTTAGCGGGAGGCTACACAGATACGCAGTATTTT. Protein: CASSFPLAGGYTDTQYF.

The chain is built from TRBV20-1 and TRBJ2-2; TRBD2 aligns across 9 bases. The V gene end was trimmed by 4 bases and the J gene end by 6 bases; junction bases not matched to a gene: 9. CDR3 size: 15 residues. Germline V gene lookup returns CDR1 DFQATT and CDR2 SNEGSKA (reference sequence). The CDR3 DNA is TGCAGTGCTATCGTAGCGGGAGTGTCTCCCGGGGAGCTGTTTTTT. Translated: CSAIVAGVSPGELFF.